The 14 T cell receptor beta chains in this list originate from one sample, sequenced in a study of OX40 agonist ivuxolimab in advanced cancers. The library relied on the immunoSEQ multiplex PCR assay. TCRdb obtained this table from immuneACCESS and retained in-frame rearrangements with V and J assigned. These tables miss some clones; where compared with another copy, unresolved V genes account for less than half of the shortfall, and the remainder is unexplained. The sample table records fewer than 140,000 clones; about nine tenths of these occur just once. Of the sample, approximately 0.52% falls within the top ten clones. Here the sequenced sample was CD4+ or CD8+ T cells sorted from blood, taken in a trial of the OX40 agonist ivuxolimab. Receptors were obtained from an adult with an advanced solid tumor such as melanoma, head and neck, liver or kidney cancer.

The V call is TRBV7-7, the J call TRBJ2-5; TRBD2 matches at 8 bases. Germline V gene sequence: CDR1 SSHAT, CDR2 FNYEAQ (reference sequence). The CDR3 sequence is 15 residues long. The junction had 10 bases not matched to a gene; V was cut back by 5 bases and J by 5 bases. In DNA form, the CDR3 reads TGTGCCAGCAGCCCCCGGGGGGGCGTCGAGGAGACCCAGTACTTC. This codes for CASSPRGGVEETQYF. Using reference TRBV7-7 and TRBJ2-5 for the parts outside the CDR3, the full variable domain is GAGVSQSPRYKVTKRGQDVTLRCDPISSHATLYWYQQALGQGPEFLTYFNYEAQPDKSGLPSDRFSAERPEGSISTLTIQRTEQRDSAMYRCASSPRGGVEETQYFGPGTRLLVL.

CDR3 amino acids: CASSLVATSGTSTDTQYF. The CDR3 bases are TGCGCCAGCAGCTTGGTGGCCACTAGCGGGACAAGCACAGATACGCAGTATTTT. The chain has TRBV5-1 and TRBJ2-3, with 10 bases matching TRBD2. Germline V gene data show CDR1 as SGHRS and CDR2 as YFSETQ. The trim removed 0 bases at V and 0 bases at J, leaving 7 bases unmatched. The length of the CDR3 is 18 residues. Using reference TRBV5-1 and TRBJ2-3 for the parts outside the CDR3, the full variable domain is KAGVTQTPRYLIKTRGQQVTLSCSPISGHRSVSWYQQTPGQGLQFLFEYFSETQRNKGNFPGRFSGRQFSNSRSEMNVSTLELGDSALYLCASSLVATSGTSTDTQYFGPGTRLTVL.

The chain has TRBV6-5 and TRBJ1-2; TRBD1 aligns across 7 bases. The germline gives CDR1 MNHEY, CDR2 SVGAGI. The CDR3 loop spans 14 amino acids. V lost 2 bases, J lost 8 bases, and 8 bases stayed unmatched. The DNA of the CDR3 is TGTGCCAGCAGTTACCGGGACAGTAATAACGGCTACACCTTC. Residues: CASSYRDSNNGYTF.

The genes are TRBV6-5 and TRBJ2-7, with TRBD2 identical over 12 bases. Germline trimming cut 3 bases from V and 4 bases from J; bases unmatched to any gene: 4. Germline V gives CDR1 MNHEY, CDR2 SVGAGI. CDR3 length: 15 amino acids. Written as DNA, the CDR3 is TGTGCCAGCAGTTATTCTAGCGGGGGGGCTTACGAGCAGTACTTC. Protein sequence: CASSYSSGGAYEQYF.

The V call is TRBV7-2, the J call TRBJ2-7, with D possibly being TRBD2 (5 bases). Looked up from germline, CDR1 is SGHTA and CDR2 is FQGNSA. V was clipped by 1 base and J by 0 bases, with 10 bases between them. This CDR3 is built from 15 residues. CDR3 coding DNA: TGTGCCAGCAGCTTAGGTCAGCGGAGCTCCTACGAGCAGTACTTC. Translating it yields CASSLGQRSSYEQYF.

This chain connects TRBV2 to TRBJ1-2, with a weak D call TRBD1 (6 bases). V was pared by 6 bases and J by 1 base, with 9 bases between. This CDR3 is 13 amino acids long. Per germline, CDR1 SNHLY and CDR2 FYNNEI. The CDR3: CASRGTLNYGYTF. CDR3 bases: TGTGCCAGCAGAGGGACACTTAACTATGGCTACACCTTC.

This clone was counted a single time. The chain uses TRBV6-4 and TRBJ1-3, with unresolved D. This CDR3 is 15 amino acids long. Trimming shortened V by 4 bases and J by 4 bases, and 14 bases separated the two germline ends. Per the germline V gene, CDR1 is MRHNA and CDR2 is SNTAGT. This chain's CDR3 is CASSVRHDEGNTIYF. CDR3 DNA: TGTGCCAGCAGTGTGCGGCACGATGAAGGAAACACCATATATTTT.

The chain combines TRBV4-2 with TRBJ2-7, with 8 bases lining up with TRBD2. This CDR3 comprises 16 residues. Germline CDR1 and CDR2: LGHNA and YNFKEQ. With 1 base clipped from V and 2 bases from J, the junction kept 7 bases outside the gene matches. In DNA, the CDR3 is TGTGCCAGCAGCCAAGGGGTTAGTAGCGGGGCCTACGAGCAGTACTTC. This codes for CASSQGVSSGAYEQYF.

The chain couples TRBV9 to TRBJ2-3; tentative D call: TRBD2 (6 bases). The CDR3 is 14 residues long. Germline V gives CDR1 SGDLS, CDR2 YYNGEE. V lost 5 bases and J 4 bases, leaving 14 bases between the germline ends. For the CDR3, the DNA is TGTGCCAGCAGTTCTTGGGGGGTTGCAGATACGCAGTATTTT. Amino acids: CASSSWGVADTQYF.

The chain recombines TRBV7-9 with TRBJ2-1; TRBD2 matches at 14 bases. V dropped 1 base and J dropped 9; count of bases not matched to a gene: 11. CDR3 size: 18 residues. From germline, CDR1 is SEHNR and CDR2 FQNEAQ (reference sequence). CDR3 sequence reads: CASSLGLAGGPSSIEQFF. The CDR3 DNA sequence: TGTGCCAGCAGCTTAGGACTAGCGGGGGGGCCTTCTTCAATTGAGCAGTTCTTC.

The chain carries TRBV5-1 and TRBJ2-5; TRBD2 agrees at 15 bases. V was clipped by 5 bases and J by 2 bases; unmatched bases: 7. Per germline, CDR1 SGHRS and CDR2 YFSETQ. The CDR3 covers 17 residues. CDR3: CASSWTSGGARQETQYF. CDR3 bases: TGCGCCAGCAGTTGGACTAGCGGGGGGGCCCGTCAAGAGACCCAGTACTTC.

The chain links TRBV23-1 to TRBJ1-5; D gene uncertain. TRBV23-1 belongs to the ORF category, with a function that is uncertain. This CDR3 region has 11 residues. V lost 1 base, J lost 6 bases, and 1 base lay in between. DNA for the CDR3: TGCGCCAGCAGTCAATTTCAGCCCCAGCATTTT. This gives the protein CASSQFQPQHF.

V gene TRBV28 combines with J gene TRBJ1-3; D unresolved. CDR1 MDHEN and CDR2 SYDVKM come from the germline V gene. The ends were cut back, 6 bases at V and 2 bases at J, with 11 bases in the middle. There are 14 residues in the CDR3. The CDR3 is CASSSPVAGNTIYF. DNA of the CDR3: TGTGCCAGCAGCTCACCTGTGGCTGGAAACACCATATATTTT.

The genes are TRBV5-4 and TRBJ2-5; 8 bases are a match to TRBD2. The CDR3 runs 15 residues. Germline V gene lookup returns CDR1 SGHNT and CDR2 YYREEE (reference sequence). J gave up 1 base and V 3 bases, and 5 bases lay outside the gene matches. CDR3 protein: CASSSERGSQETQYF. CDR3 nucleotides: TGTGCCAGCAGCTCCGAGCGGGGGTCCCAAGAGACCCAGTACTTC.